The 18 T cell receptor beta chains presented below share a single source sample, sequenced in a study of blood T cell repertoires in COVID-19. This table comes from immunoSEQ multiplex PCR, and its TCRdb copy is limited to in-frame clones, with some not included. The sample yields about 14,000 clones, about 84% seen once. The material sequenced was peripheral blood. The receptor source for this set is a human donor in a cohort sampled during active COVID-19.

CDR3 loop: CASSLAGTPRSNQPQHF. The CDR3 DNA reads as TGTGCCAGCAGTTTAGCCGGGACACCCCGTAGCAATCAGCCCCAGCATTTT. The chain joins TRBV27 to TRBJ1-5; TRBD1 is a possible D gene (6 bases). V lost 2 bases, J lost 0 bases, and 14 bases lay in between. The germline gives CDR1 MNHEY, CDR2 SMNVEV (reference sequence). CDR3 length: 17 amino acids.

The rearrangement joins TRBV27 to TRBJ1-1; weak D call: TRBD1 (5 bases). Per the germline V gene, CDR1 is MNHEY and CDR2 is SMNVEV (reference sequence). The CDR3 covers 12 residues. V dropped 3 bases and J dropped 8 bases, with 10 bases sitting between them. CDR3 residues: CASSFLGHEAFF. The CDR3 DNA reads as TGTGCCAGCAGTTTTCTAGGACACGAAGCTTTCTTT.

V usage is TRBV24-1 and J usage is TRBJ2-3; 9 bases match TRBD1. V shed 3 bases, J shed 2 bases, and the junction held 8 bases outside the gene matches. CDR1 is KGHDR, CDR2 SFDVKD, per germline. CDR3 length: 17 amino acids. CDR3 bases: TGTGCCACCAGTGATACCAAAGGGACAGGGACCACAGATACGCAGTATTTT. Residues: CATSDTKGTGTTDTQYF.

There are many counts of this clone. The same CDR3 also results from other DNA sequences found in this sample. V usage is TRBV6-2 or TRBV6-3 and J usage is TRBJ2-7, with 9 bases fitting TRBD2. The CDR3 spans 14 residues. Germline V lookup: CDR1 MNHEY, CDR2 SVGEGT. V shed 2 bases and J 7 bases; nucleotides not matched to a gene: 6. CDR3 in DNA: TGTGCCAGCAGTTACGCGGGAGGGCCGGGGGAGCAGTACTTC. Translating gives CASSYAGGPGEQYF.

The chain employs TRBV19 and TRBJ2-1; 9 positions agree with TRBD2. Germline CDR1 and CDR2: LNHDA and SQIVND (reference sequence). J lost 4 bases, V lost 3 bases, and 4 bases had no gene match. The CDR3 is 15 amino acids. The CDR3 bases are TGTGCCAGTAGTATCACCCTAGCGGGGTACAATGAGCAGTTCTTC. This sequence encodes CASSITLAGYNEQFF.

The chain is built from TRBV4-1 and TRBJ1-4; the D gene is possibly TRBD1 (6 bases). Germline V gene data show CDR1 as MGHRA and CDR2 as YSYEKL. The ends were cut back, 0 bases at V and 3 bases at J, with 14 bases in the middle. This CDR3 is 17 amino acids long. CDR3 amino acids: CASSQDMGARANEKLFF. CDR3 coding DNA: TGCGCCAGCAGCCAAGATATGGGGGCCAGGGCTAATGAAAAACTGTTTTTT.

The chain is built from TRBV28 and TRBJ2-5; possibly TRBD2 for D (6 bases). This CDR3 is built from 15 residues. Trimming shortened V by 8 bases and J by 2 bases, and 18 bases separated the two germline ends. Germline V gene sequence: CDR1 MDHEN, CDR2 SYDVKM. The CDR3 protein is CASHSRDGGQETQYF. Written as DNA, the CDR3 is TGTGCCAGCCACTCCCGAGACGGAGGGCAAGAGACCCAGTACTTC. Drawing the rest from reference TRBV28 and TRBJ2-5, the complete variable domain is DVKVTQSSRYLVKRTGEKVFLECVQDMDHENMFWYRQDPGLGLRLIYFSYDVKMKEKGDIPEGYSVSREKKERFSLILESASTNQTSMYLCASHSRDGGQETQYFGPGTRLLVL.

The chain recombines TRBV19 with TRBJ2-6; D ambiguous. With 6 bases removed from V and 0 bases from J, the gap between germline ends came to 6 bases. The CDR3 length is 14 residues. Germline V gene lookup returns CDR1 LNHDA and CDR2 SQIVND (reference sequence). CDR3 loop: CASSTSSGANVLTF. The DNA for the CDR3 is TGTGCCAGTAGCACAAGCTCTGGGGCCAACGTCCTGACTTTC.

V and J are TRBV7-2 and TRBJ2-3; no reliable D call. CDR1 is SGHTA and CDR2 is FQGNSA in the germline V gene. CDR3 length equals 13 residues. The germline V and J ends were trimmed by 7 bases and 2 bases, with 10 bases remaining between them. The DNA for the CDR3 is TGTGCCAGCATTGGCGGATTCACAGATACGCAGTATTTT. It translates to CASIGGFTDTQYF.

The chain couples TRBV18 to TRBJ2-7, with 9 nucleotides matching TRBD1. The CDR3 runs to 13 residues. From germline, CDR1 is KGHSH and CDR2 LQKENI. J gave up 5 bases and V 7 bases, and 6 bases lay outside the gene matches. DNA for the CDR3: TGTGCCAGCTTCCGGGACAGGGTCCACGAGCAGTACTTC. Translating it yields CASFRDRVHEQYF.

The chain recombines TRBV29-1 with TRBJ2-7; 7 nucleotides agree with TRBD2. The CDR3 has 12 residues. J lost 0 bases, V lost 4 bases, and 0 bases had no gene match. From germline, CDR1 is SQVTM and CDR2 ANQGSEA. CDR3 in amino acids: CSVGTSSYEQYF. The CDR3 bases are TGCAGCGTTGGGACTAGCTCCTACGAGCAGTACTTC.

The chain's CDR3 is CASSSGTTSNQPQHF. The CDR3 region has the DNA TGTGCCAGCAGCTCCGGGACTACTAGCAATCAGCCCCAGCATTTT. This chain links TRBV7-6 with TRBJ1-5; possibly TRBD1 for D (5 bases). The CDR3 extends over 15 amino acids. Deletions cut 4 bases from V and 0 bases from J, with 10 bases between. Germline V gene data show CDR1 as SGHVS and CDR2 as FNYEAQ.

The V and J genes are TRBV7-2 and TRBJ2-3; D is ambiguous. V was trimmed by 0 bases and J by 7 bases, leaving 17 bases between them. The length of the CDR3 is 16 residues. Germline CDR1 reads SGHTA; CDR2 reads FQGNSA. For the CDR3, the DNA is TGTGCCAGCAGCTTAGCGGGTTTTGCAGTTAGCTATACGCAGTATTTT. Protein product: CASSLAGFAVSYTQYF.

The chain employs TRBV18 and TRBJ1-5; the D is unclear. CDR1 is KGHSH, CDR2 LQKENI, per germline. The CDR3 contains 15 residues. Deletions cut 3 bases from V and 7 bases from J, with 16 bases between. The CDR3 DNA is TGTGCCAGCTCACCTTCTGGCAACCACCAGCAGCCCCAGCATTTT. Amino acids: CASSPSGNHQQPQHF.

J is TRBJ1-2 and V is TRBV6-5, with TRBD1 matching 8 bases. The germline V gene encodes CDR1 MNHEY and CDR2 SVGAGI. V was clipped by 4 bases and J by 7 bases; unmatched bases: 8. The CDR3 consists of 14 residues. The CDR3 loop is CASSSGGSAAGYTF. The CDR3, as DNA: TGTGCCAGCAGTTCAGGGGGCTCTGCGGCTGGCTACACCTTC.

This CDR3 reads CASAPSGRRELFF. The CDR3 coding sequence is TGTGCCAGCGCCCCTAGCGGGAGGCGGGAGCTGTTTTTT. The rearrangement uses TRBV19 and TRBJ2-2, with 11 positions matching TRBD2. CDR1 is LNHDA, CDR2 SQIVND, per germline (reference sequence). Trimming at V came to 9 bases and at J to 9 bases, leaving 6 bases not matched to a gene. The length of the CDR3 is 13 residues.

This clone occurred once. The CDR3 region is CASSGKDRGYEQYF. In DNA form, the CDR3 reads TGCGCCAGCAGCGGAAAGGACAGGGGCTACGAGCAGTACTTC. The chain is built from TRBV5-1 and TRBJ2-7; 9 bases line up with TRBD1. V lost 4 bases and J lost 3; bases outside the gene matches: 5. This CDR3 contains 14 residues. In germline, CDR1 is SGHRS, CDR2 YFSETQ.

This chain joins TRBV28 and TRBJ2-7; D gene unclear. The germline gives CDR1 MDHEN, CDR2 SYDVKM. CDR3 length: 11 amino acids. V lost 4 bases and J lost 1, with 2 bases in between. Here the CDR3 DNA reads TGTGCCAGCAGTTCTTCCTACGAGCAGTACTTC. Residues: CASSSSYEQYF.